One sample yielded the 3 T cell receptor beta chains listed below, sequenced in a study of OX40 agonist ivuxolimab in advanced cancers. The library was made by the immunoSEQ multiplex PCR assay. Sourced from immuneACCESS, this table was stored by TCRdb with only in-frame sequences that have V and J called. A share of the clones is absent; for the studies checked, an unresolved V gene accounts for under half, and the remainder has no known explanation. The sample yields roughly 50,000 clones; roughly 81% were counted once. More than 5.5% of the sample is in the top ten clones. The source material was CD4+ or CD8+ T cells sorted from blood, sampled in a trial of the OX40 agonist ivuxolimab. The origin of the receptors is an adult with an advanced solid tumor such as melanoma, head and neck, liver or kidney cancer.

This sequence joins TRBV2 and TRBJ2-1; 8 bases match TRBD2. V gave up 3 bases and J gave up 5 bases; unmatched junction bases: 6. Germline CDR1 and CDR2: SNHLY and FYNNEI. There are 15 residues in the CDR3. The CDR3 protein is CASSDDSGGHNEQFF. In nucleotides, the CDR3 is TGTGCCAGCAGTGATGACAGCGGGGGCCACAATGAGCAGTTCTTC.

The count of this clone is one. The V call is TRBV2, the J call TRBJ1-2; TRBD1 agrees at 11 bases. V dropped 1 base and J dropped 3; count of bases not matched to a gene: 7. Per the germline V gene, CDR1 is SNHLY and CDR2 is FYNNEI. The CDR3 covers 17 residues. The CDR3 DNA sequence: TGTGCCAGCAGTGAAGGGACAGGGGGCCGTCTATACTATGGCTACACCTTC. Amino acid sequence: CASSEGTGGRLYYGYTF.

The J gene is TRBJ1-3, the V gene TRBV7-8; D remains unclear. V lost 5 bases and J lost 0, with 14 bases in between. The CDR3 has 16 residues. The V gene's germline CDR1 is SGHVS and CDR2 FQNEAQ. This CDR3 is CASSPFMASSGNTIYF. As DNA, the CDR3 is TGTGCCAGCAGCCCCTTCATGGCGAGCTCTGGAAACACCATATATTTT. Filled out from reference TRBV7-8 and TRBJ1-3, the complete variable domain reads GAGVSQSPRYKVAKRGQDVALRCDPISGHVSLFWYQQALGQGPEFLTYFQNEAQLDKSGLPSDRFFAERPEGSVSTLKIQRTQQEDSAVYLCASSPFMASSGNTIYFGEGSWLTVV.